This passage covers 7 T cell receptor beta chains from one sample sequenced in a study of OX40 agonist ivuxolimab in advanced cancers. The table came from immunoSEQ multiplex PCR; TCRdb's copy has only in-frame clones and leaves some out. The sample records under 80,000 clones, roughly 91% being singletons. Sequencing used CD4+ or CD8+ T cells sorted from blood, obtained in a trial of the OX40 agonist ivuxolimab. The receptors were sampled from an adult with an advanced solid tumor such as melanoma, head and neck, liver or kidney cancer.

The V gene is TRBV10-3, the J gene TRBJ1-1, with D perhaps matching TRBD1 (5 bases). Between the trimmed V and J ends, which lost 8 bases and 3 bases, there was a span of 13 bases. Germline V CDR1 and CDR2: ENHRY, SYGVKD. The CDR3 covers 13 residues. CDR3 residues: CAISGNIDTEAFF. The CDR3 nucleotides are TGTGCCATCTCAGGGAACATAGACACTGAAGCTTTCTTT.

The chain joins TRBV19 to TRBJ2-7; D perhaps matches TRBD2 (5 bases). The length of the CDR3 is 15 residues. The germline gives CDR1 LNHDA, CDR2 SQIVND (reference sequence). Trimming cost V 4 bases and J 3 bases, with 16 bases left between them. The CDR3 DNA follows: TGTGCCAGTAGTAGGTCTGGCGGGCTCCTCTACGAGCAGTACTTC. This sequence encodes CASSRSGGLLYEQYF. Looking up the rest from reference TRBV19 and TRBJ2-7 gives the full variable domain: DGGITQSPKYLFRKEGQNVTLSCEQNLNHDAMYWYRQDPGQGLRLIYYSQIVNDFQKGDIAEGYSVSREKKESFPLTVTSAQKNPTAFYLCASSRSGGLLYEQYFGPGTRLTVT.

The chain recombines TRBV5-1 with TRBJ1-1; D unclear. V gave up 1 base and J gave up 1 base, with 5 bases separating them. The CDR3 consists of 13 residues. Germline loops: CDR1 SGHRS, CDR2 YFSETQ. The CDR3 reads CASSLNWNTEAFF. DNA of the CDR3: TGCGCCAGCAGCTTGAATTGGAACACTGAAGCTTTCTTT.

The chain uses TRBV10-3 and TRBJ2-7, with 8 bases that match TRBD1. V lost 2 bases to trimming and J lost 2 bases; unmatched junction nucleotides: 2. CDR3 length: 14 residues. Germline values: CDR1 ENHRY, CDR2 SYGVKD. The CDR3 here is CAISERDRTYEQYF. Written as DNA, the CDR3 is TGTGCCATCAGTGAGAGGGACAGGACCTACGAGCAGTACTTC.

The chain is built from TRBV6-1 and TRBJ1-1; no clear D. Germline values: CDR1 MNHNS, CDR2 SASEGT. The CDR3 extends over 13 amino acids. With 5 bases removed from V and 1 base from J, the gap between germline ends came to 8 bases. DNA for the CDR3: TGTGCCAGCAGTAAACCCACGAACACTGAAGCTTTCTTT. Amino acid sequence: CASSKPTNTEAFF.

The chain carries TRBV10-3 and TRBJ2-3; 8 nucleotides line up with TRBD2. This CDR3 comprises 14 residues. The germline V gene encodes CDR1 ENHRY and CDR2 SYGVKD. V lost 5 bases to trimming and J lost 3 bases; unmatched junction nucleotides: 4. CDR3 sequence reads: CAISPGGGTDTQYF. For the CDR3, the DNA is TGTGCCATCAGTCCCGGGGGGGGGACAGATACGCAGTATTTT.

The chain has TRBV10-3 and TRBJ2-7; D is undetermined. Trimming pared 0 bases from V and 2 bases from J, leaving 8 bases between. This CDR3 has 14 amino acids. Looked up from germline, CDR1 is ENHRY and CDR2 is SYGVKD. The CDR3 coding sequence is TGTGCCATCAGTGAGTCGAGGCATACCTACGAGCAGTACTTC. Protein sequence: CAISESRHTYEQYF.